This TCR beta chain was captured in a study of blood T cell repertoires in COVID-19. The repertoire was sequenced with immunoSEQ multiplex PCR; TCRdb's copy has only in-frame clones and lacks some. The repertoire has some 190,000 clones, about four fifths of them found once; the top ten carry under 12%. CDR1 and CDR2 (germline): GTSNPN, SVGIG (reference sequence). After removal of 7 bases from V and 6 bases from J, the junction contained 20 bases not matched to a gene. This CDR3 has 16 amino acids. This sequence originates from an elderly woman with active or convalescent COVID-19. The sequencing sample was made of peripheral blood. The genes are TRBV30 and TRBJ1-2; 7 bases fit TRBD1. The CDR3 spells CAFTPPGDRVGNGYTF. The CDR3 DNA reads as TGTGCCTTCACGCCCCCGGGAGACAGGGTGGGGAATGGCTACACCTTC.